This TCR beta chain was profiled in a study of control samples from healthy donors and cancer patients. Germline V gives CDR1 MNHEY, CDR2 SVGAGI. The CDR3 length is 15 residues. Trimming stripped 0 bases from V and 4 bases from J, with 13 bases between. Only in-frame clones appear in the TCRdb table, and some are missing; sequencing was by immunoSEQ multiplex PCR. The profile shows some 160,000 clones, around 95% of them singletons. The sequence came from a woman aged 40 to 49 in good health. The sequencing input was blood. This sequence joins TRBV6-5 and TRBJ2-7, with no clear D. CDR3 bases: TGTGCCAGCAGTTACTCGAATCCAGGTCGTTACGAGCAGTACTTC. This codes for CASSYSNPGRYEQYF.